This T cell receptor (beta chain) came from a study of blood T cell repertoires in COVID-19. Study details: Material from acute and convalescent COVID-19 was sourced from the United States, Italy and Spain. Nucleic acid was either cDNA or gDNA, and it came from T cells, B-cell-depleted T cells, or PBMCs.

Between the trimmed V and J ends, which lost 4 bases and 0 bases, there was a span of 15 bases. The length of the CDR3 is 16 residues. Per germline, CDR1 SGHRS and CDR2 YFSETQ. Original data processing: Estimated nucleated cell counts came from reference gene primer amplification. The data were produced by immunoSEQ multiplex PCR, yet TCRdb's version contains in-frame clones alone and is incomplete. The V and J calls and clone size are taken from that table; D and trimming were inferred from the DNA. The sample holds 160,000 or so clones; approximately 79% are singletons and the top ten take roughly 8%.

The chain links TRBV5-1 to TRBJ2-3; tentative D call: TRBD2 (5 bases). This clonotype was sampled from a woman between 55 and 75 years old with COVID-19, enrolled during active disease. Sequencing was done on a sample of peripheral blood. In DNA form, the CDR3 reads TGCGCCAGCAGCCCCCTGGGAGCGGCTAGCACAGATACGCAGTATTTT. Protein sequence: CASSPLGAASTDTQYF.